The rows below give T cell receptor beta chains drawn from one sample of a study of T cell changes during pregnancy in multiple sclerosis. The repertoire was sequenced with immunoSEQ multiplex PCR; TCRdb's copy has only in-frame clones and lacks some. This sample has 15,000 to 17,000 clones, with 65% to 90% found just once. The specimen was CD8+ T cells from peripheral blood mononuclear cells, collected after pregnancy. The source is a female donor in good health, enrolled as a control in a pregnancy study. The CDR3 runs from the conserved cysteine through the conserved F or W. D genes are given only for firm matches. Clone size is shown for a subset of rows, as once, few, many or a class of expanded clone.

clone_size d_call j_call v_call cdr3_aa cdr3_nt
. TRBD2 TRBJ2-7 TRBV6-1 CASSGLAAESYEQYF TGTGCCAGCAGTGGGCTAGCGGCGGAATCCTACGAGCAGTACTTC
few . TRBJ1-1 TRBV7-9 CASIRYRNTEAFF TGTGCCAGCATCCGGTACCGGAACACTGAAGCTTTCTTT
few TRBD1 TRBJ1-6 TRBV6-1 CASNIQGASNSPLHF TGTGCCAGCAATATACAGGGGGCGAGTAATTCACCCCTCCACTTT
. TRBD2 TRBJ2-3 TRBV6-4 CASSASGGATDTQYF TGTGCCAGCAGTGCTAGCGGGGGGGCCACAGATACGCAGTATTTT
. . TRBJ1-1 TRBV19 CASAREGARTEAFF TGTGCCAGTGCTAGGGAAGGGGCGCGGACTGAAGCTTTCTTT
. . TRBJ2-5 TRBV5-4 CASSPTGSQETQYF TGTGCCAGCAGCCCAACAGGGTCCCAAGAGACCCAGTACTTC
. . TRBJ1-4 TRBV6-5 CASSLTGHFSEKLFF TGTGCCAGCAGCCTCACAGGGCATTTTAGCGAAAAACTGTTTTTT
. . TRBJ1-4 TRBV9 CASSTTGLNEKLFF TGTGCCAGCAGCACAACAGGTCTTAATGAAAAACTGTTTTTT
few . TRBJ2-1 TRBV28 CASSFPPGYNEQFF TGTGCCAGCAGTTTCCCCCCGGGCTACAATGAGCAGTTCTTC
. . TRBJ2-7 TRBV5-5 CASSPAQVSLYEQYF TGTGCCAGCAGCCCGGCACAGGTGAGTCTCTACGAGCAGTACTTC
. TRBD1 TRBJ2-1 TRBV6-4 CASSDGTDYNEQFF TGTGCCAGCAGCGATGGGACAGACTACAATGAGCAGTTCTTC
. . TRBJ1-5 TRBV28 CASSSGGEGGQPQHF TGTGCCAGCAGTTCGGGGGGAGAAGGCGGTCAGCCCCAGCATTTT
. TRBD2 TRBJ2-1 TRBV7-9 CASSSGTSGSKEFF TGTGCCAGCAGCTCCGGGACTAGCGGGAGTAAGGAGTTCTTC
. TRBD1 TRBJ1-1 TRBV28 CASRKIGTGVTEAFF TGTGCCAGCAGAAAAATCGGGACAGGGGTTACTGAAGCTTTCTTT
. TRBD2 TRBJ2-5 TRBV7-8 CASSEGLADLQETQYF TGTGCCAGCAGCGAGGGACTAGCGGACTTACAAGAGACCCAGTACTTC
. TRBD2 TRBJ2-7 TRBV15 CATSRVGLAGDSYEQYF TGTGCCACCAGCAGAGTCGGCCTAGCGGGAGACTCCTACGAGCAGTACTTC
. TRBD2 TRBJ2-3 TRBV9 CASSKAGGTDTQYF TGTGCCAGCAGCAAAGCGGGAGGCACAGATACGCAGTATTTT
. . TRBJ2-3 TRBV27 CASVGRDTQYF TGTGCCAGCGTGGGCAGGGATACGCAGTATTTT
. . TRBJ2-3 TRBV19 CASSIRQESTDTQYF TGTGCCAGTAGTATTCGACAGGAGAGCACAGATACGCAGTATTTT
. TRBD1 TRBJ2-3 TRBV6-1 CASDRATDTQYF TGTGCCAGCGACAGGGCCACAGATACGCAGTATTTT
. . TRBJ2-1 TRBV10-3 CAISAEVADEQFF TGTGCCATCAGCGCCGAGGTAGCCGATGAGCAGTTCTTC
. TRBD1 TRBJ1-2 TRBV29-1 CSVTPTGQGIGYTF TGCAGCGTCACCCCGACGGGACAGGGTATCGGCTACACCTTC
. TRBD2 TRBJ2-1 TRBV30 CALGGEGLNEQFF TGTGCCTTGGGGGGGGAGGGCCTAAATGAGCAGTTCTTC
. TRBD1 TRBJ1-2 TRBV7-9 CASSLVSQGARGYTF TGTGCCAGCAGCTTAGTCAGCCAGGGGGCTCGTGGCTACACCTTC
. . TRBJ2-1 TRBV5-8 CVVQGRSSYNEQFF TGTGTCGTCCAGGGCAGAAGCTCCTACAATGAGCAGTTCTTC
. TRBD2 TRBJ2-1 TRBV6-1 CASSESSGGSSEQFF TGTGCCAGCAGTGAAAGTAGCGGGGGATCAAGTGAGCAGTTCTTC
. . TRBJ2-7 TRBV6-1 CASSETGTGSDEQYF TGTGCCAGCAGTGAAACCGGGACTGGGAGTGACGAGCAGTACTTC
. . TRBJ1-2 TRBV9 CARQTREYGYTF TGTGCTAGGCAGACTAGGGAGTATGGCTACACCTTC
. . TRBJ1-1 TRBV6-6 CASSRGKGTEAFF TGTGCCAGCAGCAGGGGCAAGGGCACTGAAGCTTTCTTT
. . TRBJ1-1 TRBV4-2 CASSQKTGNTEAFF TGTGCCAGCAGCCAGAAAACAGGGAACACTGAAGCTTTCTTT
. . TRBJ2-3 TRBV7-6 CASSLVRGSTQYF TGTGCCAGCAGCTTAGTCAGGGGTTCCACGCAGTATTTT
once . TRBJ2-5 TRBV9 CASSVGQALAQETQYF TGTGCCAGCAGCGTAGGACAGGCCCTGGCTCAAGAGACCCAGTACTTC
few . TRBJ1-2 TRBV5-4 CASGTTSYGYTF TGTGCCAGCGGTACGACTTCCTATGGCTACACCTTC
. . TRBJ2-1 TRBV4-1 CASSQAGPSSYNEQFF TGCGCCAGCAGCCAAGCGGGTCCCAGCTCCTACAATGAGCAGTTCTTC
. . TRBJ1-1 TRBV5-6 CASSLGGGTEAFF TGTGCCAGCAGCTTGGGGGGGGGCACTGAAGCTTTCTTT
. TRBD2 TRBJ2-3 TRBV2 CASSEGLAGADTQYF TGTGCCAGCAGCGAAGGACTAGCGGGCGCAGATACGCAGTATTTT
. . TRBJ2-7 TRBV21-1 CASSKEGGLSYEQYF TGTGCCAGCAGCAAAGAGGGAGGACTCTCCTACGAGCAGTACTTC
. . TRBJ1-2 TRBV4-1 CASSQDLLVQYGYTF TGCGCCAGCAGCCAAGATCTGCTTGTACAGTATGGCTACACCTTC